Included here is one TCR beta chain sequence, with context. CDR3 size: 13 residues. Germline values: CDR1 GTSNPN, CDR2 SVGIG (reference sequence). V was pared by 0 bases and J by 4 bases, with 8 bases between. This entry belongs to a study of blood T cell repertoires in COVID-19. At the level of the study: The analysed material was cDNA or gDNA that came from T cells, B-cell-depleted T cells, or PBMCs.

Participants were aged about 18 to 100 years from about two dozen US areas. Donors were grouped by their self-reported clinical history. Here immunoSEQ multiplex PCR was the method, and the copy in TCRdb shows in-frame clones only, minus some. The sample shows about 320,000 clones, 65% to 90% of them seen only once. The TCR sequence derives from a woman between 18 and 30 years old who had recovered from COVID-19. The sample consisted of PBMCs or T cells enriched from blood (not recorded which). The V call is TRBV30, the J call TRBJ2-3; possible D gene TRBD2, 5 bases. The CDR3 loop reads CAWSVKGADTQYF. CDR3 in DNA: TGTGCCTGGAGTGTAAAGGGAGCAGATACGCAGTATTTT.